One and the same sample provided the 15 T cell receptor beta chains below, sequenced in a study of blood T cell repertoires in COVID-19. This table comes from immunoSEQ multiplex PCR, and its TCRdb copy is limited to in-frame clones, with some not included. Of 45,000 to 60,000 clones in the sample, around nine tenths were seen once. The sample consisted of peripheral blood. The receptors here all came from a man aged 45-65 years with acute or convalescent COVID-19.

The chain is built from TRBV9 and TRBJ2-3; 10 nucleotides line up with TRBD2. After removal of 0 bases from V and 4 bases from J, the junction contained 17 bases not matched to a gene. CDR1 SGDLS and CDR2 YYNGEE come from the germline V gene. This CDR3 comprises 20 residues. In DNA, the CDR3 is TGTGCCAGCAGCGTAGGCCCCCCAGGCACTAGCGGGGCGGGGCCAGATACGCAGTATTTT. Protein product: CASSVGPPGTSGAGPDTQYF.

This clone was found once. Here the CDR3 DNA reads TGTGCCACCAGCAGGGGGGGGACTAGCGGGGACACGCAGTATTTT. As protein: CATSRGGTSGDTQYF. The chain combines TRBV15 with TRBJ2-3, with 13 positions matching TRBD2. V shed 3 bases, J shed 9 bases, and the junction held 6 bases outside the gene matches. Germline V gene lookup returns CDR1 LNHNV and CDR2 YYDKDF (reference sequence). The CDR3 totals 15 residues.

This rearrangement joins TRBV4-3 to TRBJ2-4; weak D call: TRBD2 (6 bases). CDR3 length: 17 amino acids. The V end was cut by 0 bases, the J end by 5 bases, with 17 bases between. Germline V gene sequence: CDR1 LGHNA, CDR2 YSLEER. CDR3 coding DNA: TGCGCCAGCAGCCAAGATAGCGGCCATACCACTCAAAACATTCAGTACTTC. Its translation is CASSQDSGHTTQNIQYF.

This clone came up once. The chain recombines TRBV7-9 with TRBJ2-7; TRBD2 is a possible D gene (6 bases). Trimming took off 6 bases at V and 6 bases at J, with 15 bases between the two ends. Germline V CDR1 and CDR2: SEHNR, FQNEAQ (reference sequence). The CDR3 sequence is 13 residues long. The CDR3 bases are TGTGCCAGCAGATACCAGGAGGGAACCGAGCAGTACTTC. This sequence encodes CASRYQEGTEQYF.

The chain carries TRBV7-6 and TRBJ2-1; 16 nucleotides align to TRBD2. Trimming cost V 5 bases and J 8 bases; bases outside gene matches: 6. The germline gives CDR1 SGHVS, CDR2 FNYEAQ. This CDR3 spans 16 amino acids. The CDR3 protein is CASSVRGLAGGDEQFF. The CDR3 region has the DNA TGTGCCAGCAGCGTCAGGGGACTAGCGGGAGGGGATGAGCAGTTCTTC.

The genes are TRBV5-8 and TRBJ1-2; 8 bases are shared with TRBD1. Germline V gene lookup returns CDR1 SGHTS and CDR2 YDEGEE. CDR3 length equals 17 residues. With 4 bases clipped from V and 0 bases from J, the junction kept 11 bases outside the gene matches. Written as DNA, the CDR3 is TGTGCCAGCAGCCGGAGGAGACAGGGGATGGCTAACTATGGCTACACCTTC. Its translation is CASSRRRQGMANYGYTF. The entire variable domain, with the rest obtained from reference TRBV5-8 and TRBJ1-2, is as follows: EAGVTQSPTHLIKTRGQQATLRCSPISGHTSVYWYQQALGLGLQFLLWYDEGEERNRGNFPPRFSGRQFPNYSSELNVNALELEDSALYLCASSRRRQGMANYGYTFGSGTRLTVV.

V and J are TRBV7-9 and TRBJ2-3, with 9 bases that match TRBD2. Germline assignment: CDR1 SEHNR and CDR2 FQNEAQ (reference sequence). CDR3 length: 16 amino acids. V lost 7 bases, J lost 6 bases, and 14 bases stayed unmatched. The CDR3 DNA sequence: TGTGCCAGCACCCTAGTCCTCCTAGCGGGGTCGGATACGCAGTATTTT. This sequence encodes CASTLVLLAGSDTQYF.

The CDR3 here is CASSRRGGSGNEQFF. In DNA, the CDR3 is TGTGCCAGCAGCCGCCGGGGTGGGAGCGGCAATGAGCAGTTCTTC. The V call is TRBV7-2, the J call TRBJ2-1; tentative D call: TRBD2 (5 bases). Looked up from germline, CDR1 is SGHTA and CDR2 is FQGNSA. The V end lost 5 bases, the J end lost 6 bases, and 17 bases lay between the germline ends. This CDR3 spans 15 amino acids.

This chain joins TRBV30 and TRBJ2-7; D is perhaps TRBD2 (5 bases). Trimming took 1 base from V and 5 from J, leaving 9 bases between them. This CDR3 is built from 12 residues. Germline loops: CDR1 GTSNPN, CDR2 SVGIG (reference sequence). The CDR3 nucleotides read TGTGCCTGGAGTGCCCTCGGGGACGAGCAGTACTTC. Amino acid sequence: CAWSALGDEQYF.

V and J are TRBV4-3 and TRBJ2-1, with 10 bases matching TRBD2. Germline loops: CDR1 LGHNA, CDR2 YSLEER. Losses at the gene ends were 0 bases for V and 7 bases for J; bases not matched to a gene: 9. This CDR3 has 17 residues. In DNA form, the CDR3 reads TGCGCCAGCAGCCAAGATCGTCTAGCGGGAGAACGGAATGAGCAGTTCTTC. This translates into CASSQDRLAGERNEQFF.

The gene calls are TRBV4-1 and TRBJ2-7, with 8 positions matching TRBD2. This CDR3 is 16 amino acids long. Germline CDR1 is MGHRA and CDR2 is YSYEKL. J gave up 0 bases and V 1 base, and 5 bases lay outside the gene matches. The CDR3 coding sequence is TGCGCCAGCAGCCAAGTAAGGCTAGCGGGCTCCTACGAGCAGTACTTC. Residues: CASSQVRLAGSYEQYF.

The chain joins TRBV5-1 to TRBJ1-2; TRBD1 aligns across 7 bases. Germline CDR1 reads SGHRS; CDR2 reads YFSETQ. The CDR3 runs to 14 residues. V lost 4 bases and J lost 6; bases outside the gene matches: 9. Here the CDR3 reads CASSARGDSHGYTF. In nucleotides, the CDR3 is TGCGCCAGCAGCGCAAGGGGGGACAGTCATGGCTACACCTTC.

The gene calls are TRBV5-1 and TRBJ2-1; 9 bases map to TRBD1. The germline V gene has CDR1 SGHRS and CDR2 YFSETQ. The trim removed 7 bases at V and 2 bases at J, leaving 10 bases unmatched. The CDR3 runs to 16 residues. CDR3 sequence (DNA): TGCGCCAGCGGCTACTCCGGGACAGGGACCTACAATGAGCAGTTCTTC. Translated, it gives CASGYSGTGTYNEQFF.

CDR3 in amino acids: CSASKQGRNTEAFF. DNA for the CDR3: TGCAGTGCTAGTAAACAGGGAAGGAACACTGAAGCTTTCTTT. V and J are TRBV20-1 and TRBJ1-1, with a tentative D call TRBD1 (6 bases). The germline V gene encodes CDR1 DFQATT and CDR2 SNEGSKA (reference sequence). CDR3 length equals 14 residues. With 3 bases removed from V and 1 base from J, the gap between germline ends came to 12 bases.

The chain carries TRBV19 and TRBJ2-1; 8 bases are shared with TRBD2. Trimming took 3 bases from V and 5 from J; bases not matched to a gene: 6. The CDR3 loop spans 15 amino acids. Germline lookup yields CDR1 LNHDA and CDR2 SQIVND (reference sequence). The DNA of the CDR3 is TGTGCCAGTAGTATTAGGACGGGAGGGAACAATGAGCAGTTCTTC. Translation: CASSIRTGGNNEQFF.